One sample yielded the 18 T cell receptor beta chains listed below, sequenced in a study of cytomegalovirus exposure and HLA in healthy donors. This PCR relied on a set of 60 Vbeta primers and 13 Jbeta primers. Clones were sequenced by immunoSEQ multiplex PCR, and TCRdb holds only the in-frame ones, with some missing. The table records over 150,000 clones, around four fifths of them present only once. Material for sequencing was PBMCs. These receptor sequences come from a woman between 45 and 60 years old in good health and CMV-seronegative.

CDR3 amino acids: CASRETGGQETQYF. Written as DNA, the CDR3 is TGTGCCAGCAGGGAGACAGGGGGACAAGAGACCCAGTACTTC. This chain links TRBV2 with TRBJ2-5; 9 bases are a match to TRBD1. Germline-derived CDR1 and CDR2 are SNHLY and FYNNEI. The junction had 4 bases not matched to a gene; V was cut back by 6 bases and J by 2 bases. The length of the CDR3 is 14 residues.

This clone showed up just once. The V call is TRBV28, the J call TRBJ1-2, with 7 bases identical to TRBD1. Germline loops: CDR1 MDHEN, CDR2 SYDVKM. Trimming at V came to 9 bases and at J to 2 bases, leaving 6 bases not matched to a gene. The CDR3 runs to 13 residues. The CDR3 is CASRDRSNYGYTF. The DNA for the CDR3 is TGTGCCAGTCGGGACAGATCCAACTATGGCTACACCTTC.

The chain has TRBV2 and TRBJ2-7; possible D gene TRBD2, 5 bases. V gave up 2 bases and J gave up 0 bases, with 11 bases separating them. The CDR3 is 15 amino acids. CDR1 and CDR2 from the germline V gene are SNHLY and FYNNEI. The CDR3 loop reads CASSENRDYSYEQYF. DNA for the CDR3: TGTGCCAGCAGTGAAAACCGGGATTACTCCTACGAGCAGTACTTC.

J is TRBJ2-1 and V is TRBV5-1; D gene unclear. CDR3 length: 13 amino acids. The germline V and J ends were trimmed by 3 bases and 6 bases, with 10 bases remaining between them. Germline V CDR1 and CDR2: SGHRS, YFSETQ. The CDR3 coding sequence is TGCGCCAGCAGCTCCCTGTTGTCCAATGAGCAGTTCTTC. This translates into CASSSLLSNEQFF.

The chain has TRBV6-5 and TRBJ1-3; D ambiguous. This CDR3 has 15 amino acids. V lost 4 bases and J lost 4, with 14 bases in between. Germline lookup yields CDR1 MNHEY and CDR2 SVGAGI. CDR3 in amino acids: CASSLGPGRGNTIYF. Written as DNA, the CDR3 is TGTGCCAGCAGTTTAGGCCCGGGGAGGGGAAACACCATATATTTT.

The chain joins TRBV18 to TRBJ1-1; D possibly corresponds to TRBD1 (6 bases). In germline, CDR1 is KGHSH, CDR2 LQKENI. The CDR3 has 14 amino acids. Between the trimmed V and J ends, which lost 8 bases and 0 bases, there was a span of 13 bases. The CDR3 region is CASRQAILNTEAFF. As DNA, the CDR3 is TGTGCCAGCCGACAGGCGATCTTGAACACTGAAGCTTTCTTT.

V usage is TRBV20-1 and J usage is TRBJ2-7, with D hard to call. V lost 6 bases and J 5 bases, leaving 11 bases between the germline ends. The CDR3 contains 11 residues. Germline CDR1 DFQATT, CDR2 SNEGSKA (reference sequence). The CDR3: CSATPRDEQYF. The DNA of the CDR3 is TGCAGTGCCACCCCAAGAGACGAGCAGTACTTC.

The chain combines TRBV7-9 with TRBJ1-3, with D tentatively TRBD1 (5 bases). The V gene's germline CDR1 is SEHNR and CDR2 FQNEAQ (reference sequence). This CDR3 is built from 16 residues. Trimming removed 5 bases at V and 0 bases at J, with 14 bases between. The CDR3: CASSDRGGSSGNTIYF. CDR3 sequence (DNA): TGTGCCAGCAGCGACCGTGGGGGGAGCTCTGGAAACACCATATATTTT.

This chain connects TRBV5-5 to TRBJ2-7, with 9 positions matching TRBD1. The CDR3 consists of 13 residues. The ends lost 2 bases at V and 13 bases at J; junction bases unmatched: 10. The V gene's germline CDR1 is SGHKS and CDR2 YYEKEE (reference sequence). CDR3 nucleotides: TGTGCCAGCAGCTTCTCGGGACAGGGATTAGGATACTTC. Protein: CASSFSGQGLGYF.

The chain links TRBV7-2 to TRBJ2-1; 7 positions agree with TRBD2. CDR1 SGHTA and CDR2 FQGNSA come from the germline V gene. The CDR3 has 17 residues. V was clipped by 2 bases and J by 1 base; unmatched bases: 8. As DNA, the CDR3 is TGTGCCAGCAGCTTACGGGGCGCGGGAGTATCCTACAATGAGCAGTTCTTC. It is translated as CASSLRGAGVSYNEQFF.

J is TRBJ1-2 and V is TRBV10-2, with D possibly matching TRBD1 (5 bases). The CDR3 totals 16 residues. Germline V lookup: CDR1 WSHSY, CDR2 SAAADI. Trimming took off 3 bases at V and 2 bases at J, with 16 bases between the two ends. Here the CDR3 reads CASSELGQDQNYGYTF. Written as DNA, the CDR3 is TGCGCCAGCAGTGAATTGGGGCAGGACCAGAACTATGGCTACACCTTC.

The rearrangement uses TRBV30 and TRBJ1-3; TRBD1 might be the D (5 bases). Germline lookup yields CDR1 GTSNPN and CDR2 SVGIG (reference sequence). The CDR3 runs to 14 residues. The V and J ends lost 5 bases and 0 bases respectively, with 11 bases between them. The CDR3 region has the DNA TGTGCCTGGGGGCGACAGTTCTCTGGAAACACCATATATTTT. Its translation: CAWGRQFSGNTIYF.

V is TRBV29-1 and J is TRBJ2-7; D uncertain. The CDR3 covers 13 residues. V was trimmed by 7 bases and J by 2 bases, leaving 15 bases between them. CDR1 and CDR2 (germline): SQVTM, ANQGSEA. The DNA of the CDR3 is TGCAGCGCCTCTGGTACAGTAGCCTACGAGCAGTACTTC. As protein: CSASGTVAYEQYF.

The gene calls are TRBV6-5 and TRBJ2-4, with 8 bases identical to TRBD1. The ends lost 6 bases at V and 9 bases at J; junction bases unmatched: 7. Germline V gene data show CDR1 as MNHEY and CDR2 as SVGAGI. The CDR3 length is 13 residues. The CDR3 coding sequence is TGTGCCAGCAGACCCGGACAGGGCGGCATTCAGTACTTC. Residues: CASRPGQGGIQYF.

The V call is TRBV5-1, the J call TRBJ2-1; D perhaps matches TRBD1 (5 bases). Trimming cost V 1 base and J 6 bases, with 14 bases left between them. The V gene's germline CDR1 is SGHRS and CDR2 YFSETQ. This CDR3 has 15 residues. CDR3: CASSLQGTSGNEQFF. The CDR3, as DNA: TGCGCCAGCAGCTTGCAGGGTACGTCTGGCAATGAGCAGTTCTTC.

This clone was detected only once. The chain couples TRBV6-5 to TRBJ1-2, with D hard to call. The CDR3 runs to 14 residues. With 3 bases removed from V and 5 bases from J, the gap between germline ends came to 13 bases. CDR1 is MNHEY and CDR2 is SVGAGI in the germline V gene. The CDR3 loop reads CASSYRGLGYGYTF. The CDR3 nucleotides are TGTGCCAGCAGTTATCGGGGATTGGGTTATGGCTACACCTTC.

In the case of this clone: Its ends do not fully match the called genes, so a read error is possible. The chain recombines TRBV7-7 with TRBJ2-7; a weak D match, TRBD2 (5 bases). Germline CDR1 SSHAT, CDR2 FNYEAQ (reference sequence). This CDR3 comprises 14 residues. The CDR3 nucleotides read TGTGCTAGCAGCCCGACCGTCGGGGCCTACGAGCAGTACTTC. Translating gives CASSPTVGAYEQYF.

The J gene is TRBJ1-6, the V gene TRBV19; no clear D gene. The CDR3 contains 14 residues. The V gene lost 6 bases and the J gene lost 5 bases, with 11 bases spanning the gap. CDR1 is LNHDA and CDR2 is SQIVND in the germline V gene (reference sequence). For the CDR3, the DNA is TGTGCCAGTAGAGAAATTCGGGATAATTCACCCCTCCACTTT. It translates to CASREIRDNSPLHF.